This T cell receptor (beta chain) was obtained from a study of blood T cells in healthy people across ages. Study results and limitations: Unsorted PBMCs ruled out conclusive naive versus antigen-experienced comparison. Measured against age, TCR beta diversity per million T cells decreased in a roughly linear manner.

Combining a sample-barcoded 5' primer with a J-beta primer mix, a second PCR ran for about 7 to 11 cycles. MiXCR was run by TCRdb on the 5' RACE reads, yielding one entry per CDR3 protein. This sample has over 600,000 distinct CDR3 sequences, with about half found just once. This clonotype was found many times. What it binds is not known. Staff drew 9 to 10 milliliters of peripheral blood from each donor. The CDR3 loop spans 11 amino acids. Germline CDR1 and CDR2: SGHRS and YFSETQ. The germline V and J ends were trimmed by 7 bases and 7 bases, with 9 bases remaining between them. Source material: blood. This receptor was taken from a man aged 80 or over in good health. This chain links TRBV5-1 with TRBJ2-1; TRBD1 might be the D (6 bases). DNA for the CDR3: TGCGCCAGCTGGGACATGAATGAGCAGTTCTTC. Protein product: CASWDMNEQFF.